This T cell receptor beta chain originates from a study of cytomegalovirus exposure and HLA in healthy donors. Study results and limitations: Sequencing likely produced, as an artifact, a cluster of highly shared sequence variants.

PCR amplification relied on 60 Vbeta primers (plus 13 Jbeta primers). Profiling relied on immunoSEQ multiplex PCR, and the TCRdb table lists in-frame clones only, not all of them. The sample shows around 180,000 clones, over 60% of them seen only once. CDR1 MNHEY and CDR2 SMNVEV come from the germline V gene (reference sequence). V shed 5 bases and J 7 bases; nucleotides not matched to a gene: 16. CDR3 length: 18 residues. Of note for this clone: Its target is not known.

The gene calls are TRBV27 and TRBJ2-7, with TRBD2 matching 14 bases. The TCR comes from a woman aged 40 to 49 in good health and CMV-seronegative. Source material: PBMCs. The CDR3 sequence: CASSDRETSGRAISEQYV. The CDR3 DNA is TGTGCCAGCAGTGACAGAGAGACTAGCGGGAGGGCCATTAGTGAGCAGTACGTC.